This T cell receptor beta chain was recovered during a study of blood T cell repertoires in COVID-19. Overall study: Samples came from the United States, Italy and Spain, spanning acute and convalescent COVID-19.

Original handling: Reference gene primer amplification gave nucleated cell count estimates. Sequencing was performed with immunoSEQ multiplex PCR; in TCRdb, only in-frame clones are kept and a portion is missing. That table furnishes V, J and clone size, whereas the DNA furnished D and trimming. The data contain 200,000 to 250,000 clones, more than 75% of them singletons. V dropped 3 bases and J dropped 3 bases, with 9 bases sitting between them. Germline CDR1 and CDR2: LGHDT and YNNKEL (reference sequence). The CDR3 sequence is 13 residues long. The clonotype comes from a man aged 80 or over with acute or convalescent COVID-19. The V gene is TRBV3-1 (or the pseudogene TRBV3-2), the J gene TRBJ2-7, with D possibly being TRBD2 (5 bases). What was sequenced was peripheral blood. CDR3 in amino acids: CASSQARGYEQYF. CDR3 in DNA: TGTGCCAGCAGCCAGGCTCGGGGCTACGAGCAGTACTTC.